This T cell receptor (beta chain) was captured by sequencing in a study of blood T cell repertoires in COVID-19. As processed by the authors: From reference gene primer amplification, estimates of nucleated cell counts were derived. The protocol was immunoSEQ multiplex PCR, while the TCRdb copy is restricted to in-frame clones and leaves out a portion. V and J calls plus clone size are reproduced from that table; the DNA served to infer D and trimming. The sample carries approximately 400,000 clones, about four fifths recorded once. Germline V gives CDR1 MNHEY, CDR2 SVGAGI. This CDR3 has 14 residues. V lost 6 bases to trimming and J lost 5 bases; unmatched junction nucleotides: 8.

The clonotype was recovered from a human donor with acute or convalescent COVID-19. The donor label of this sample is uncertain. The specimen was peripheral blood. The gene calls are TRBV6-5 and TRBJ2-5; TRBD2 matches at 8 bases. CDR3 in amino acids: CASSLTSAPETQYF. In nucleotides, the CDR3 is TGTGCCAGCAGCCTGACTAGCGCACCCGAGACCCAGTACTTC.